The 27 T cell receptor beta chains reported below all come from one sample, sequenced in a study of cytomegalovirus exposure and HLA in healthy donors. The study ran its PCR with 60 Vbeta and 13 Jbeta primers. Profiling relied on immunoSEQ multiplex PCR, and the TCRdb table lists in-frame clones only, not all of them. This table has 81,000 or so clones, 70% to 85% appearing once. The material sequenced was PBMCs. The source of these receptors is a man aged 45-65 years in good health and CMV-seropositive.

V gene TRBV7-2 combines with J gene TRBJ1-5; no definite D call. Germline CDR1 and CDR2: SGHTA and FQGNSA. Trimming stripped 5 bases from V and 5 bases from J, with 10 bases between. The CDR3 is made up of 13 amino acids. The CDR3 loop is CASSGYGDQPQHF. The CDR3, as DNA: TGTGCCAGCAGCGGGTACGGGGATCAGCCCCAGCATTTT.

This clone has only a few counts. The rearrangement links TRBV15 to TRBJ2-5; D is perhaps TRBD2 (6 bases). Germline values: CDR1 LNHNV, CDR2 YYDKDF (reference sequence). This CDR3 spans 15 amino acids. V gave up 4 bases and J gave up 4 bases, with 16 bases separating them. CDR3: CATSTEGSLGETQYF. In nucleotides, the CDR3 is TGTGCCACCAGCACGGAGGGTTCCTTAGGAGAGACCCAGTACTTC.

The V gene is TRBV7-2, the J gene TRBJ2-1; a weak D match, TRBD2 (6 bases). The germline V gene has CDR1 SGHTA and CDR2 FQGNSA. The CDR3 loop spans 17 amino acids. V shed 1 base and J shed 6 bases, with 19 bases lying between them. CDR3 nucleotides: TGTGCCAGCAGCTTAGATCTTCTAGCTAACGGGGGCAATGAGCAGTTCTTC. Its protein product is CASSLDLLANGGNEQFF.

The chain links TRBV5-1 to TRBJ1-2, with 8 bases lining up with TRBD1. The CDR3 contains 16 residues. V was clipped by 0 bases and J by 6 bases; unmatched bases: 10. The V gene's germline CDR1 is SGHRS and CDR2 YFSETQ. CDR3 in amino acids: CASSLDPGQGLNGYTF. The CDR3 region has the DNA TGCGCCAGCAGCTTGGACCCAGGACAGGGTTTAAATGGCTACACCTTC.

This chain links TRBV23-1 with TRBJ2-7; 7 nucleotides align to TRBD1. TRBV23-1 is an ORF for which the function is uncertain. J lost 7 bases, V lost 0 bases, and 9 bases had no gene match. The length of the CDR3 is 15 residues. The CDR3 region is CASSQSRQGVWEQYF. The CDR3 nucleotides read TGCGCCAGCAGTCAATCTCGCCAGGGGGTCTGGGAGCAGTACTTC.

The rearrangement links TRBV10-3 to TRBJ1-5, with 8 bases matching TRBD1. CDR1 and CDR2 (germline): ENHRY, SYGVKD. V lost 10 bases to trimming and J lost 7 bases; unmatched junction nucleotides: 9. The CDR3 is 13 residues long. In DNA, the CDR3 is TGTGCCACGAAAACAGGGGGGAACCAGCCCCAGCATTTT. It yields the protein CATKTGGNQPQHF.

This clone occurred a few times. V gene TRBV4-2 combines with J gene TRBJ2-1, with D perhaps TRBD2 (5 bases). This CDR3 comprises 14 residues. Trimming stripped 0 bases from V and 10 bases from J, with 13 bases between. The V gene's germline CDR1 is LGHNA and CDR2 YNFKEQ. The CDR3 DNA reads TGTGCCAGCAGCCAAGATCCAGGAGCGGAGGAGCAGTTCTTC. The encoded protein is CASSQDPGAEEQFF.

The genes are TRBV7-9 and TRBJ1-2; 7 bases map to TRBD1. The CDR3 is 15 residues long. Germline CDR1 reads SEHNR; CDR2 reads FQNEAQ (reference sequence). V shed 2 bases, J shed 6 bases, and the junction held 9 bases outside the gene matches. CDR3 amino acids: CASSLRLTGENGYTF. For the CDR3, the DNA is TGTGCCAGCAGCTTACGACTAACAGGGGAAAATGGCTACACCTTC. Full variable domain (outside the CDR3, taken from reference TRBV7-9 and TRBJ1-2): DTGVSQNPRHKITKRGQNVTFRCDPISEHNRLYWYRQTLGQGPEFLTYFQNEAQLEKSRLLSDRFSAERPKGSFSTLEIQRTEQGDSAMYLCASSLRLTGENGYTFGSGTRLTVV.

The chain couples TRBV13 to TRBJ2-2; 11 nucleotides line up with TRBD2. V lost 0 bases to trimming and J lost 3 bases; unmatched junction nucleotides: 0. Germline V gene data show CDR1 as PRHDT and CDR2 as FYEKMQ (reference sequence). The CDR3 is made up of 16 amino acids. This chain's CDR3 is CASSLGLAGDTGELFF. DNA of the CDR3: TGTGCCAGCAGCTTAGGACTAGCGGGAGACACCGGGGAGCTGTTTTTT.

V is TRBV29-1 and J is TRBJ1-2, with a tentative D call TRBD1 (6 bases). The CDR3 spans 13 residues. Germline V CDR1 and CDR2: SQVTM, ANQGSEA. V was cut by 6 bases and J by 2 bases, with 13 bases left in between. The CDR3 reads CSVIAGHNYGYTF. As DNA, the CDR3 is TGCAGCGTAATAGCGGGACACAACTATGGCTACACCTTC. The entire variable domain, with the rest obtained from reference TRBV29-1 and TRBJ1-2, is as follows: SAVISQKPSRDICQRGTSLTIQCQVDSQVTMMFWYRQQPGQSLTLIATANQGSEATYESGFVIDKFPISRPNLTFSTLTVSNMSPEDSSIYLCSVIAGHNYGYTFGSGTRLTVV.

The J gene is TRBJ2-5, the V gene TRBV7-2; 8 bases are a match to TRBD2. Germline V CDR1 and CDR2: SGHTA, FQGNSA. V lost 0 bases, J lost 5 bases, and 14 bases stayed unmatched. This CDR3 contains 18 residues. The CDR3 loop reads CASSLARLATTVGETQYF. The CDR3 DNA follows: TGTGCCAGCAGCTTAGCCAGACTAGCGACGACCGTGGGGGAGACCCAGTACTTC.

The genes are TRBV11-3 and TRBJ2-3; 10 nucleotides agree with TRBD2. Germline CDR1 and CDR2: SGHNT and YENEEA. The ends lost 1 base at V and 2 bases at J; junction bases unmatched: 3. The CDR3 contains 16 residues. As DNA, the CDR3 is TGTGCCAGCAGCTTAGGCCTAGCGGGAGTCACAGATACGCAGTATTTT. Encoded protein: CASSLGLAGVTDTQYF. Looking up the rest from reference TRBV11-3 and TRBJ2-3 gives the full variable domain: EAGVVQSPRYKIIEKKQPVAFWCNPISGHNTLYWYLQNLGQGPELLIRYENEEAVDDSQLPKDRFSAERLKGVDSTLKIQPAELGDSAVYLCASSLGLAGVTDTQYFGPGTRLTVL.

The chain is built from TRBV9 and TRBJ2-5; D remains unclear. The DNA end favors TRBJ2-7, so the J call may be wrong. CDR1 is SGDLS and CDR2 is YYNGEE in the germline V gene. The CDR3 loop spans 14 amino acids. CDR3 DNA: TGTGCCAGCAGCGGGGCCGTAGTCGCTTCCGAGCAGTACTTC. It specifies CASSGAVVASEQYF.

The chain recombines TRBV7-2 with TRBJ1-1; 8 bases agree with TRBD1. This CDR3 is built from 14 residues. The germline V gene encodes CDR1 SGHTA and CDR2 FQGNSA. The V segment lost 6 bases and the J segment 4 bases; nucleotides outside the gene matches: 7. CDR3 in amino acids: CASRQGGGGTEAFF. The CDR3 DNA reads TGTGCCAGCAGACAGGGGGGAGGGGGCACTGAAGCTTTCTTT.

The chain employs TRBV7-9 and TRBJ2-5; D is possibly TRBD2 (6 bases). V lost 5 bases and J 5 bases, leaving 12 bases between the germline ends. There are 13 residues in the CDR3. Per the germline V gene, CDR1 is SEHNR and CDR2 is FQNEAQ (reference sequence). CDR3 loop: CASSKTRVETQYF. CDR3 bases: TGTGCCAGCAGCAAGACTAGGGTGGAGACCCAGTACTTC. The whole variable domain, remainder taken from reference TRBV7-9 and TRBJ2-5, is DTGVSQNPRHKITKRGQNVTFRCDPISEHNRLYWYRQTLGQGPEFLTYFQNEAQLEKSRLLSDRFSAERPKGSFSTLEIQRTEQGDSAMYLCASSKTRVETQYFGPGTRLLVL.

The V and J genes are TRBV18 and TRBJ1-1; 8 bases line up with TRBD1. V dropped 0 bases and J dropped 4; count of bases not matched to a gene: 4. The V gene's germline CDR1 is KGHSH and CDR2 LQKENI. This CDR3 has 15 amino acids. This CDR3 reads CASSPPRDRFTEAFF. CDR3 nucleotides: TGTGCCAGCTCACCACCCAGGGACAGGTTCACTGAAGCTTTCTTT.

This clone was counted between two and nine times. The chain uses TRBV5-1 and TRBJ2-2, with 12 bases matching TRBD2. There are 17 residues in the CDR3. The germline CDR1 and CDR2 sequences are SGHRS and YFSETQ. The V and J ends lost 0 bases and 1 base, in that order; junction bases with no gene match: 1. CDR3 nucleotides: TGCGCCAGCAGCTTGGCACTAGCGGGAGGGAACACCGGGGAGCTGTTTTTT. The encoded protein is CASSLALAGGNTGELFF.

The chain combines TRBV2 with TRBJ1-5, with D maybe TRBD1 (5 bases). The CDR3 length is 13 residues. V was trimmed by 11 bases and J by 7 bases, leaving 18 bases between them. In germline, CDR1 is SNHLY, CDR2 FYNNEI. DNA of the CDR3: TGTGCCGGGTGTAGGGGATTCGGACAGCCCCAGCATTTT. Translated, it gives CAGCRGFGQPQHF. The entire variable domain, with the rest obtained from reference TRBV2 and TRBJ1-5, is as follows: EPEVTQTPSHQVTQMGQEVILRCVPISNHLYFYWYRQILGQKVEFLVSFYNNEISEKSEIFDDQFSVERPDGSNFTLKIRSTKLEDSAMYFCAGCRGFGQPQHFGDGTRLSIL.

The V and J genes are TRBV27 and TRBJ2-7, with D tentatively TRBD2 (5 bases). V lost 3 bases to trimming and J lost 4 bases, with 10 bases between them. Germline CDR1 reads MNHEY; CDR2 reads SMNVEV (reference sequence). This CDR3 is built from 13 residues. The CDR3, as DNA: TGTGCCAGCAGTTTCGGGGTGGGTTACGAGCAGTACTTC. This gives the protein CASSFGVGYEQYF.

This clone was seen a handful of times. The rearrangement joins TRBV2 to TRBJ1-1; 9 bases fit TRBD1. The CDR3 sequence is 15 residues long. J lost 5 bases, V lost 6 bases, and 10 bases had no gene match. Germline V lookup: CDR1 SNHLY, CDR2 FYNNEI. CDR3 nucleotides: TGTGCCAGCAGATCCGGGACAGGGCTGAGGACTGAAGCTTTCTTT. The encoded protein is CASRSGTGLRTEAFF.

This chain links TRBV19 with TRBJ2-4, with 7 bases identical to TRBD2. J gave up 3 bases and V 2 bases, and 4 bases lay outside the gene matches. Germline V gene data show CDR1 as LNHDA and CDR2 as SQIVND (reference sequence). This CDR3 is built from 15 residues. CDR3 sequence (DNA): TGTGCCAGTAGTATATCTAGCGGCAGCAAAAACATTCAGTACTTC. This encodes CASSISSGSKNIQYF.

As regards this clone: A junction boundary mismatches the germline segment, possibly from a read error. The chain uses TRBV30 and TRBJ1-1, with a tentative D call TRBD1 (6 bases). Germline V CDR1 and CDR2: GTSNPN, SVGIG (reference sequence). The CDR3 runs to 13 residues. CDR3 sequence: CARRGGVGTEAFF. CDR3 in DNA: TGTGCCCGGAGGGGGGGGGTTGGCACTGAAGCTTTCTTT.

This clone was detected only a few times. This chain links TRBV29-1 with TRBJ1-2; TRBD1 is a possible D gene (5 bases). The CDR3 totals 14 residues. Trimming left V 4 bases short and J 7 bases short, with 19 bases between. CDR1 and CDR2 (germline): SQVTM, ANQGSEA. CDR3 DNA sequence: TGCAGCGTTGCCCCAATGGCGGGGGATGGTGGCTACACCTTC. Translation: CSVAPMAGDGGYTF.

V gene TRBV7-9 combines with J gene TRBJ1-1; 9 nucleotides align to TRBD1. There are 15 residues in the CDR3. J lost 6 bases, V lost 5 bases, and 10 bases had no gene match. Germline loops: CDR1 SEHNR, CDR2 FQNEAQ (reference sequence). CDR3 bases: TGTGCCAGCAGCCCCCGATGGGGACAGGGTTCTGAAGCTTTCTTT. It specifies CASSPRWGQGSEAFF.

This clone was detected only once. The chain uses TRBV5-1 and TRBJ2-1; 8 bases map to TRBD1. The CDR3 covers 15 residues. Trimming removed 4 bases from V and 4 bases from J; junction bases left unmatched: 7. From germline, CDR1 is SGHRS and CDR2 YFSETQ. Here the CDR3 DNA reads TGCGCCAGCAGCGCTGGACAGGGTAAATACAATGAGCAGTTCTTC. Its protein product is CASSAGQGKYNEQFF.

This rearrangement joins TRBV6-1 to TRBJ2-5; no clear D. Germline CDR1 and CDR2: MNHNS and SASEGT. Trimming cost V 2 bases and J 0 bases, with 10 bases left between them. CDR3 length: 15 amino acids. The CDR3 spells CASSEWSQNQETQYF. CDR3 DNA: TGTGCCAGCAGTGAATGGTCGCAGAACCAAGAGACCCAGTACTTC.

This chain links TRBV30 with TRBJ1-5; D possibly corresponds to TRBD1 (5 bases). This CDR3 comprises 14 residues. The V and J ends lost 0 bases and 4 bases respectively, with 10 bases between them. CDR1 is GTSNPN and CDR2 is SVGIG in the germline V gene (reference sequence). The CDR3 nucleotides read TGTGCCTGGAGTGTGGACGGGGGAAATCAGCCCCAGCATTTT. Its protein product is CAWSVDGGNQPQHF. Full variable domain (remainder filled in from reference TRBV30 and TRBJ1-5): SQTIHQWPATLVQPVGSPLSLECTVEGTSNPNLYWYRQAAGRGLQLLFYSVGIGQISSEVPQNLSASRPQDRQFILSSKKLLLSDSGFYLCAWSVDGGNQPQHFGDGTRLSIL.